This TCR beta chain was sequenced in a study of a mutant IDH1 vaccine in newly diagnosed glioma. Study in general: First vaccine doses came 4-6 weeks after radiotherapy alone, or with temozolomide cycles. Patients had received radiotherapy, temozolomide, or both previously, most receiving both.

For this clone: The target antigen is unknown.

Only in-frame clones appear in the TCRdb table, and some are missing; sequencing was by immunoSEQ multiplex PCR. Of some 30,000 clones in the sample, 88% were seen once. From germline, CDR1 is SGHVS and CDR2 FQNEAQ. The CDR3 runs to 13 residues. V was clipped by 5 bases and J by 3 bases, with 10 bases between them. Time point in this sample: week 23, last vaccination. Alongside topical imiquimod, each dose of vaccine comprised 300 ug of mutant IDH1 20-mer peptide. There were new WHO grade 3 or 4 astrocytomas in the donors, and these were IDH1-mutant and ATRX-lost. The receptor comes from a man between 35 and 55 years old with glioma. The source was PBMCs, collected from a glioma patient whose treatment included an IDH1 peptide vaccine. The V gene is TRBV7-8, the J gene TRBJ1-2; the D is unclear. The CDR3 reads CASSPLKHYGYTF. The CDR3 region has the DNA TGTGCCAGCAGCCCACTGAAGCACTATGGCTACACCTTC.